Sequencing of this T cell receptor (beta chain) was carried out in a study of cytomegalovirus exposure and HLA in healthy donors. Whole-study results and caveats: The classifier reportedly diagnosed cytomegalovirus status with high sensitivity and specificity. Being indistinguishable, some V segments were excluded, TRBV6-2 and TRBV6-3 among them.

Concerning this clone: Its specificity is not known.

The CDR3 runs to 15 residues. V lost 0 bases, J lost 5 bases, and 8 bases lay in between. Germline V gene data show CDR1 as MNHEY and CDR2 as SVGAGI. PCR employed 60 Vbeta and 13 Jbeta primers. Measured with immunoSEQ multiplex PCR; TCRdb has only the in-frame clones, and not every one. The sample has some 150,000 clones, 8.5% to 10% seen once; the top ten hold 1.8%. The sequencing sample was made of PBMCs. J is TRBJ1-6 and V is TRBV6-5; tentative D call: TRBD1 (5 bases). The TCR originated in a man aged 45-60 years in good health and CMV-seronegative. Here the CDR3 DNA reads TGTGCCAGCAGTTACTCAGGGGCACATAATTCACCCCTCCACTTT. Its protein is CASSYSGAHNSPLHF.